These 10 T cell receptor beta chains share one sample of origin, sequenced in a study of T cells after yellow fever vaccination. TCRdb redid the calling of the 5' RACE reads with MiXCR, one entry per CDR3 protein. In the table there are about 630,000 distinct CDR3 sequences, 12% of which are singletons. Sequenced material: PBMCs, taken on the day of the yellow fever booster vaccination. These receptors were collected from a man aged 30-40 years who received the YFV17D yellow fever vaccine.

V is TRBV5-1 and J is TRBJ2-1; weak D call: TRBD2 (6 bases). The CDR3 length is 14 residues. Germline CDR1 and CDR2: SGHRS and YFSETQ. The V end was cut by 5 bases, the J end by 4 bases, with 13 bases between. In DNA, the CDR3 is TGCGCCAGCAGAATAGCGGAGGGATACAATGAGCAGTTCTTC. This sequence encodes CASRIAEGYNEQFF.

This clonotype showed up just a few times. The chain is built from TRBV27 and TRBJ2-7, with D possibly being TRBD2 (6 bases). There are 14 residues in the CDR3. The V end lost 3 bases, the J end lost 7 bases, and 16 bases lay between the germline ends. The germline CDR1 and CDR2 sequences are MNHEY and SMNVEV (reference sequence). The DNA for the CDR3 is TGTGCCAGCAGTTTGGGGGGACCGGGAAGGGAGCAGTACTTC. This translates into CASSLGGPGREQYF.

The J gene is TRBJ2-3, the V gene TRBV11-2; maybe TRBD2 (6 bases). Germline V CDR1 and CDR2: SGHAT, FQNNGV. V was pared by 2 bases and J by 1 base, with 13 bases between. The CDR3 consists of 16 residues. CDR3 coding DNA: TGTGCCAGCAGCTTATTAGCGGTGCTTGGCACAGATACGCAGTATTTT. Protein product: CASSLLAVLGTDTQYF. Using reference TRBV11-2 and TRBJ2-3 for the parts outside the CDR3, the full variable domain is EAGVAQSPRYKIIEKRQSVAFWCNPISGHATLYWYQQILGQGPKLLIQFQNNGVVDDSQLPKDRFSAERLKGVDSTLKIQPAKLEDSAVYLCASSLLAVLGTDTQYFGPGTRLTVL.

The rearrangement uses TRBV19 and TRBJ2-1, with D maybe TRBD2 (6 bases). V gave up 2 bases and J gave up 7 bases, with 15 bases separating them. Germline V gene data show CDR1 as LNHDA and CDR2 as SQIVND (reference sequence). This CDR3 is 15 amino acids long. CDR3 in DNA: TGTGCCAGTAGTATACACGGGAGCTGGGGTAATGAGCAGTTCTTC. Protein: CASSIHGSWGNEQFF.

This clonotype was detected only a few times. The gene calls are TRBV5-1 and TRBJ2-3; D not resolved. Germline CDR1 SGHRS, CDR2 YFSETQ. CDR3 size: 15 residues. Trimming left V 0 bases short and J 0 bases short, with 8 bases between. The CDR3 spells CASSLGATSTDTQYF. In DNA form, the CDR3 reads TGCGCCAGCAGCTTGGGGGCGACTAGCACAGATACGCAGTATTTT. Based on the CDR3 plus reference TRBV5-1 and TRBJ2-3, the full variable domain is KAGVTQTPRYLIKTRGQQVTLSCSPISGHRSVSWYQQTPGQGLQFLFEYFSETQRNKGNFPGRFSGRQFSNSRSEMNVSTLELGDSALYLCASSLGATSTDTQYFGPGTRLTVL.

The table lists this clonotype with a few counts. The chain employs TRBV23-1 and TRBJ2-7, with 8 bases identical to TRBD2. TRBV23-1 is marked as an open reading frame, function uncertain. The CDR3 contains 17 residues. Trimming cost V 9 bases and J 2 bases; bases outside gene matches: 18. In nucleotides, the CDR3 is TGCGCCAGACTGACTAGCGCTACACCCCACCGACCCTACGAGCAGTACTTC. Amino acid sequence: CARLTSATPHRPYEQYF.

V gene TRBV6-2 or TRBV6-3 combines with J gene TRBJ2-7, with 7 bases matching TRBD1. This CDR3 has 16 residues. The ends lost 9 bases at V and 2 bases at J; junction bases unmatched: 16. Germline CDR1 reads MNHEY; CDR2 reads SVGEGT. The CDR3 bases are TGTGCCAGGGGACAGCAAGTACGGGTAAAAGCCTACGAGCAGTACTTC. Residues: CARGQQVRVKAYEQYF.

Only a few counts were recorded for this clonotype. The chain combines TRBV6-2 or TRBV6-3 with TRBJ2-2; D might be TRBD2 (6 bases). The CDR3 loop spans 17 amino acids. Trimming shortened V by 6 bases and J by 7 bases, and 24 bases separated the two germline ends. CDR1 and CDR2 (germline): MNHEY, SVGEGT. The DNA for the CDR3 is TGTGCCAGCAGGCCTGGACTACGGTTCTCCCCAGGCGGGGAGCTGTTTTTT. As protein: CASRPGLRFSPGGELFF.

The rearrangement links TRBV6-2 or TRBV6-3 to TRBJ2-5; the D call may be TRBD1 or TRBD2 (5 bases each). V lost 9 bases, J lost 5 bases, and 16 bases lay in between. CDR1 and CDR2 from the germline V gene are MNHEY and SVGEGT. The CDR3 loop spans 13 amino acids. The CDR3, as DNA: TGTGCCAGAGCATCGGGGCCGGGGGAGACCCAGTACTTC. It specifies CARASGPGETQYF.

This chain joins TRBV20-1 and TRBJ2-7, with 8 bases fitting TRBD2. The CDR3 consists of 12 residues. The junction had 3 bases not matched to a gene; V was cut back by 6 bases and J by 2 bases. Germline V lookup: CDR1 DFQATT, CDR2 SNEGSKA (reference sequence). The CDR3 sequence is CSAAGLAYEQYF. The CDR3 DNA reads TGCAGTGCGGCGGGACTAGCCTACGAGCAGTACTTC.